Included here is one T cell receptor beta chain sequence, with context. Antigen: not known. The source of the sample is a study of naive and memory T cell subsets. Study-wide results and limits: The RNA method is potentially sensitive to activation and differentiation changes.

RNA was extracted from 2 to 2.5 ml of whole blood of healthy adults. A UMI-containing oligonucleotide was joined by 3' ligation to the TCR cDNA template. Unsorted total RNA, roughly 1 to 1,100 ng, was DNase treated before reverse transcription. Deletions cut 4 bases from V and 3 bases from J, with 10 bases between. The germline gives CDR1 SQVTM, CDR2 ANQGSEA. The CDR3 is 13 amino acids. Reverse transcription of blood and skin TCR RNA was primed at alpha and beta constant regions. MiXCR, applied by TCRdb to the 5' RACE reads, yields one record per CDR3 protein. The sample shows approximately 27,000 distinct CDR3 sequences, under 30% of them seen only once.

The V gene is TRBV29-1, the J gene TRBJ1-5, with a weak D call TRBD1 (6 bases). The receptor was isolated from a female donor in good health. CDR3: CSVGEGVNQPQHF. DNA for the CDR3: TGCAGCGTTGGCGAGGGGGTCAATCAGCCCCAGCATTTT.